Each of the 4 T cell receptor beta chains below was sequenced from the same sample in a study of cytomegalovirus exposure and HLA in healthy donors. Primers included in the PCR were 60 Vbeta and 13 Jbeta primers. The assay was immunoSEQ multiplex PCR, and TCRdb's table has in-frame clones only and misses some. The table includes more than 150,000 clones, about 79% detected once. The specimen sequenced was PBMCs. All receptors come from a girl aged 2 to 9 in good health and CMV-seropositive.

Only a few counts were recorded for this clone. V and J are TRBV30 and TRBJ2-3; TRBD2 matches 16 bases. Germline trimming cut 8 bases from V and 1 base from J; bases unmatched to any gene: 3. CDR3 length: 15 amino acids. The germline gives CDR1 GTSNPN, CDR2 SVGIG (reference sequence). The CDR3 DNA reads TGTGCCGGGACTAGCGGGGGGGTGGGCACAGATACGCAGTATTTT. It translates to CAGTSGGVGTDTQYF.

The V call is TRBV2, the J call TRBJ2-2; TRBD2 agrees at 7 bases. Looked up from germline, CDR1 is SNHLY and CDR2 is FYNNEI. The CDR3 covers 16 residues. The J segment lost 6 bases and the V segment lost 6 bases, leaving 13 bases of the junction unmatched. The CDR3: CASRQLGGLDPGELFF. Here the CDR3 DNA reads TGTGCCAGCAGACAACTCGGGGGGTTAGATCCCGGGGAGCTGTTTTTT.

The sample holds one count of this clone. The genes are TRBV15 and TRBJ2-5, with D possibly matching TRBD1 (5 bases). Trimming pared 0 bases from V and 2 bases from J, leaving 10 bases between. CDR1 is LNHNV and CDR2 is YYDKDF in the germline V gene (reference sequence). The CDR3 runs 15 residues. Here the CDR3 reads CATSRDPGSQETQYF. The DNA of the CDR3 is TGTGCCACCAGCAGAGATCCAGGGTCTCAAGAGACCCAGTACTTC. Filled out from reference TRBV15 and TRBJ2-5, the complete variable domain reads DAMVIQNPRYQVTQFGKPVTLSCSQTLNHNVMYWYQQKSSQAPKLLFHYYDKDFNNEADTPDNFQSRRPNTSFCFLDIRSPGLGDTAMYLCATSRDPGSQETQYFGPGTRLLVL.

There are a few counts of this clone. The chain has TRBV4-1 and TRBJ1-5; D call uncertain. Trimming shortened V by 1 base and J by 3 bases, and 13 bases separated the two germline ends. The CDR3 sequence is 16 residues long. CDR1 and CDR2 from the germline V gene are MGHRA and YSYEKL. The CDR3 DNA is TGCGCCAGCAGCCAAGTGGGAGGGCGGATCAATCAGCCCCAGCATTTT. This codes for CASSQVGGRINQPQHF.